This T cell receptor (beta chain) was sequenced for a study of blood T cell repertoires in COVID-19. Overall study context: Specimens from acute and convalescent COVID-19 originated in the United States, Italy and Spain. T cells, B-cell-depleted T cells, or PBMCs supplied cDNA or gDNA.

CDR3 length: 16 residues. Unmatched junction bases numbered 10, after V lost 5 bases and J lost 2 bases. Germline V lookup: CDR1 LGHNA, CDR2 YNFKEQ. Sequenced by immunoSEQ multiplex PCR; TCRdb stores in-frame clones only, minus some. The table records around 300,000 clones, 85% of them present only once. Enrolled through a virtual design, the participants were between roughly 18 and 89 years of age and came from under 25 US areas. Cohorts were assigned according to the clinical history that participants reported. Sequencing input: PBMCs or T cells enriched from blood (not recorded which). V usage is TRBV4-2 and J usage is TRBJ2-5; 8 bases are shared with TRBD2. The sequence derives from a woman between 50 and 59 years old who had recovered from COVID-19. DNA for the CDR3: TGTGCCAGCAGCGTCGGGAGGGGGGAGGGTCAAGAGACCCAGTACTTC. Its protein product is CASSVGRGEGQETQYF.